The clone carrying this T cell receptor beta chain has only one observation. This sample is part of a study of blood T cell repertoires in COVID-19. Study details: Researchers got acute and convalescent COVID-19 samples from the United States, Italy and Spain. T cells, B-cell-depleted T cells, or PBMCs provided the cDNA or gDNA that served as material.

V lost 5 bases and J 8 bases, leaving 12 bases between the germline ends. In germline, CDR1 is SGHAT, CDR2 FQDESV (reference sequence). The CDR3 is 13 amino acids. Method: immunoSEQ multiplex PCR; TCRdb's copy keeps in-frame clones and lacks some. The table includes approximately 85,000 clones, about 86% detected once. Sequencing was performed on peripheral blood. This receptor was taken from a woman of 80 years or more in a cohort sampled during active or convalescent COVID-19. The genes are TRBV11-1 and TRBJ1-4; D uncertain. The CDR3 region is CASSSRVDEKLFF. CDR3 DNA: TGTGCCAGCAGCAGCCGGGTCGACGAAAAACTGTTTTTT.